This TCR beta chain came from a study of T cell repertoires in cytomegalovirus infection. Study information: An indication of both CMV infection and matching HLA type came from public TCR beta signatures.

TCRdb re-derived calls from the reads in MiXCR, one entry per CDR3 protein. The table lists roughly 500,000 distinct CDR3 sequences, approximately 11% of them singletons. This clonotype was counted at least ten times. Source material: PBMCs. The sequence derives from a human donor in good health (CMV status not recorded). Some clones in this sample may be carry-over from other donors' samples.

The CDR3, as DNA: TGTGCCAGCAGCCCACCGTTTGGTAGCGGGAGAGTCAATGAGCAGTTCTTC. Its protein is CASSPPFGSGRVNEQFF. The chain has TRBV11-1 and TRBJ2-1; 9 bases align to TRBD2. V gave up 5 bases and J gave up 6 bases; unmatched junction bases: 14. Germline CDR1 is SGHAT and CDR2 is FQDESV (reference sequence). CDR3 length: 17 amino acids.